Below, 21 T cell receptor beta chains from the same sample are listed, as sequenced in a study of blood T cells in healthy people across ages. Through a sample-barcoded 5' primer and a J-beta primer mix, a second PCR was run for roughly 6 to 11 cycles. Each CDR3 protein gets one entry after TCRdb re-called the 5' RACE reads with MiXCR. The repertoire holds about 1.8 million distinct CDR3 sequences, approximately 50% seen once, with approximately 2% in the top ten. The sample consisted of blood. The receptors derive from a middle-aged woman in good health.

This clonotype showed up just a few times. The CDR3: CASSLELPSTDTQYF. The DNA for the CDR3 is TGTGCCAGCAGCCTTGAGTTACCCAGCACAGATACGCAGTATTTT. The chain couples TRBV12-3 or TRBV12-4 to TRBJ2-3; no definite D call. Trimming took off 6 bases at V and 0 bases at J, with 13 bases between the two ends. The CDR3 extends over 15 amino acids.

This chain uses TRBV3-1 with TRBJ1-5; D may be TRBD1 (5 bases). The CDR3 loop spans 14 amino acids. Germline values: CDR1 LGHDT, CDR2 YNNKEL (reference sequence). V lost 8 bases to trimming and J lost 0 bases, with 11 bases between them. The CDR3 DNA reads TGTGCCAGCGGGGACGGACATAGCAATCAGCCCCAGCATTTT. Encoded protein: CASGDGHSNQPQHF.

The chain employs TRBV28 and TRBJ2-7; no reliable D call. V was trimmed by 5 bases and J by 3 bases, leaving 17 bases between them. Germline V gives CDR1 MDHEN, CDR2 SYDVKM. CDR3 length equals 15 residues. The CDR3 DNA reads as TGTGCCAGCAGTACCGAGGCCGAGTTGATCTACGAGCAGTACTTC. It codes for CASSTEAELIYEQYF. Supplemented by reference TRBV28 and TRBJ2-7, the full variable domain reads DVKVTQSSRYLVKRTGEKVFLECVQDMDHENMFWYRQDPGLGLRLIYFSYDVKMKEKGDIPEGYSVSREKKERFSLILESASTNQTSMYLCASSTEAELIYEQYFGPGTRLTVT.

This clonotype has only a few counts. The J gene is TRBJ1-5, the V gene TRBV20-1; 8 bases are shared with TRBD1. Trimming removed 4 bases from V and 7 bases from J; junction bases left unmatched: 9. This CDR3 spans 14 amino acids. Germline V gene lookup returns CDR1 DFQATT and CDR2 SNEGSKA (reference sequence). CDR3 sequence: CSATWTGLGQPQHF. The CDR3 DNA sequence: TGCAGTGCTACCTGGACAGGGTTGGGCCAGCCCCAGCATTTT.

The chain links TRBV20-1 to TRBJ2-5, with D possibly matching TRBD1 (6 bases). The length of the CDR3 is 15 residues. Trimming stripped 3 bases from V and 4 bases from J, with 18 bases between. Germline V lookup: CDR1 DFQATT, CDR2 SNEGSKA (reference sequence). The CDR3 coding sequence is TGCAGTGCTAGTACCAGGGGCAGGCATGGAGAGACCCAGTACTTC. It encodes CSASTRGRHGETQYF.

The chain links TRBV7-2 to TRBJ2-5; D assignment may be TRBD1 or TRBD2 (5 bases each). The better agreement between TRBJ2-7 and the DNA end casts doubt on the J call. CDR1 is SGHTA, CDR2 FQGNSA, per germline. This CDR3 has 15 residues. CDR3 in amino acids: CASSLMGQGVDEQYF. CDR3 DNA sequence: TGTGCCAGCAGCCTAATGGGGCAGGGAGTCGACGAGCAGTACTTC.

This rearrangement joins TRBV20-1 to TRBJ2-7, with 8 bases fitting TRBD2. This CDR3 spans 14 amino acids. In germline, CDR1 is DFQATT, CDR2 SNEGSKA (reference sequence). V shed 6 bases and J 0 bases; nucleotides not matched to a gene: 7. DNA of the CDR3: TGCAGTGCGGCGGGGGGCCGAAGCTCCTACGAGCAGTACTTC. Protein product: CSAAGGRSSYEQYF.

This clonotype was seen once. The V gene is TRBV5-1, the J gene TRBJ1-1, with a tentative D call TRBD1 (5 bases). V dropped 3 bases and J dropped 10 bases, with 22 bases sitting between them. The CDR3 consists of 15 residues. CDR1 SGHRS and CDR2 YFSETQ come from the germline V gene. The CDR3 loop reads CASSSYLPGPRPAFF. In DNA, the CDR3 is TGCGCCAGCAGCTCCTACCTTCCGGGACCCCGGCCAGCTTTCTTT.

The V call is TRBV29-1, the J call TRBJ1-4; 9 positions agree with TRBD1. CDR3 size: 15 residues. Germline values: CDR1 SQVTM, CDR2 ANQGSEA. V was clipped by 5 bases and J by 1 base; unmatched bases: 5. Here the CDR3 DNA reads TGCAGCGTTCTGCGGGGACAGGGAACTAATGAAAAACTGTTTTTT. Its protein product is CSVLRGQGTNEKLFF.

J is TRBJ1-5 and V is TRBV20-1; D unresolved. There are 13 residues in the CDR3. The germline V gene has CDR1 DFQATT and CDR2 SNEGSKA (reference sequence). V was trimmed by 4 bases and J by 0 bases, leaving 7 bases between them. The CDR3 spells CSAKGDSNQPQHF. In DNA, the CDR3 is TGCAGTGCTAAGGGAGATAGCAATCAGCCCCAGCATTTT.

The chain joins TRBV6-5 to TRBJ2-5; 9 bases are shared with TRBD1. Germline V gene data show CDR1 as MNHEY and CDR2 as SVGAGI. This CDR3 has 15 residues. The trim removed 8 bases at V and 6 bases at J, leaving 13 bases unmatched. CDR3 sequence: CASGDTGTGTQTQYF. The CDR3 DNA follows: TGTGCCAGCGGTGATACCGGGACAGGGACACAGACCCAGTACTTC.

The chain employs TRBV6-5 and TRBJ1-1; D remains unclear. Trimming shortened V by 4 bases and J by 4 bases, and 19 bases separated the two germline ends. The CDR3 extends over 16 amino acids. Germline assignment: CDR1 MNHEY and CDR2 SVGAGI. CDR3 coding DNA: TGTGCCAGCAGTTTCCACGACCCCGCCCGGGGCACTGAAGCTTTCTTT. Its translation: CASSFHDPARGTEAFF.

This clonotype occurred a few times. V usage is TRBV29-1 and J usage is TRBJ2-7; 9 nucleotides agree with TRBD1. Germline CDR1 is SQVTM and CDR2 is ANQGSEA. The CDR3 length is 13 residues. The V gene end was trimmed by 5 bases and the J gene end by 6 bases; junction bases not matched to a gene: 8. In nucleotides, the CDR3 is TGCAGCGTTCCTAGGACAGGGGACGGCGAGCAGTACTTC. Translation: CSVPRTGDGEQYF.

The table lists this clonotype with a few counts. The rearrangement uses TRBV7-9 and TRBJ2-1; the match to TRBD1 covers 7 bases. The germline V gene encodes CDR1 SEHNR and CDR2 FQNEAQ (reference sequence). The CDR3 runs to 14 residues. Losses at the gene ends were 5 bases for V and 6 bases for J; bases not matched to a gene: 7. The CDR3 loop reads CASSTDRDGNEQFF. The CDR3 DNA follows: TGTGCCAGCAGCACAGACAGGGATGGCAATGAGCAGTTCTTC.

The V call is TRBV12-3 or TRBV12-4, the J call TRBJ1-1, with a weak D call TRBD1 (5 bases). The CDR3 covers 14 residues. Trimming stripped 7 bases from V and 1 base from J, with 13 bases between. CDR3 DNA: TGTGCCAGCATCGGGCTCGACAGGAACACTGAAGCTTTCTTT. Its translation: CASIGLDRNTEAFF.

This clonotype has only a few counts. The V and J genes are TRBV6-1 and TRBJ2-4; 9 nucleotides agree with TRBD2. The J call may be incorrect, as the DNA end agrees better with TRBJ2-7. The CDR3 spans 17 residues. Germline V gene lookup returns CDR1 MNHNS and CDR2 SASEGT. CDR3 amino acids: CASSTSRWASGDYEQYF. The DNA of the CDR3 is TGTGCCAGCAGTACGTCCCGGTGGGCTAGCGGGGACTACGAGCAGTACTTC.

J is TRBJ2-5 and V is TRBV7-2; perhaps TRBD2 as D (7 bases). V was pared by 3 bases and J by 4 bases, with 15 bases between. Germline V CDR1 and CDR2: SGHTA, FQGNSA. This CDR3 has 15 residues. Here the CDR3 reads CASSFQRDTVETQYF. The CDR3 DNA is TGTGCCAGCAGCTTCCAGCGGGACACAGTAGAGACCCAGTACTTC. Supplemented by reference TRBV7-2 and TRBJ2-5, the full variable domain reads GAGVSQSPSNKVTEKGKDVELRCDPISGHTALYWYRQSLGQGLEFLIYFQGNSAPDKSGLPSDRFSAERTGGSVSTLTIQRTQQEDSAVYLCASSFQRDTVETQYFGPGTRLLVL.

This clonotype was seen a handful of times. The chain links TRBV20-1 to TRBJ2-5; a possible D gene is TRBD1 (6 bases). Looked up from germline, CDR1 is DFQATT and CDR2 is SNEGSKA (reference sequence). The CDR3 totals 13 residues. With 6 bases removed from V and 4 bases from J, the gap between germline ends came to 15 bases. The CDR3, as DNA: TGCAGTGCCTTCAGGGGCGAGTTAGAGACCCAGTACTTC. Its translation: CSAFRGELETQYF.

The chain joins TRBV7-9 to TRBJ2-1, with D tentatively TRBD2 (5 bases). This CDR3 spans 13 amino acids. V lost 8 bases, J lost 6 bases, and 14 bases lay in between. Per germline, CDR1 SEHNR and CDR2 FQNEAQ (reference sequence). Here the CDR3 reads CASRGQPGNEQFF. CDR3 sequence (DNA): TGTGCCAGCCGGGGTCAACCTGGCAATGAGCAGTTCTTC.

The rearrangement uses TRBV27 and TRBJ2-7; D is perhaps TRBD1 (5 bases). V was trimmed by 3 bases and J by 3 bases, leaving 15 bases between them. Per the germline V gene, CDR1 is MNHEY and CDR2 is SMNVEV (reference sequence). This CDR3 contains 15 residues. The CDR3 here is CASSFHEDSIYEQYF. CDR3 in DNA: TGTGCCAGCAGTTTCCACGAAGACAGTATCTACGAGCAGTACTTC.

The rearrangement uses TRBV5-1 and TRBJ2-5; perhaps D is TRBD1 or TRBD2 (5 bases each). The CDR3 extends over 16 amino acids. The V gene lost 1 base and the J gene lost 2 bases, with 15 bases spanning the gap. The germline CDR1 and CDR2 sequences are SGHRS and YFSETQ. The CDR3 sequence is CASSLFPSPGQETQYF. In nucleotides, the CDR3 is TGCGCCAGCAGCTTGTTCCCTAGCCCAGGGCAAGAGACCCAGTACTTC.